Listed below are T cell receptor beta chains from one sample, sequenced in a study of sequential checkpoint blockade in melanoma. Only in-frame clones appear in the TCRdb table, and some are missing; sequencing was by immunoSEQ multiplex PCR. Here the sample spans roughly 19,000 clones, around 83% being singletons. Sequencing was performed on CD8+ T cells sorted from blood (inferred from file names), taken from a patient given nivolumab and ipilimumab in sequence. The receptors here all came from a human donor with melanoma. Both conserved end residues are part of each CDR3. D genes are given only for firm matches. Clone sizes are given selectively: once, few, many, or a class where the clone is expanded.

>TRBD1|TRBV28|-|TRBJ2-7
CASSENRGGYEQYF
TGTGCCAGCAGTGAAAACAGGGGCGGGTACGAGCAGTACTTC
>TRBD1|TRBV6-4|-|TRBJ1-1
CASSINRGDTEAFF
TGTGCCAGCTCGATCAACAGGGGGGACACTGAAGCTTTCTTT
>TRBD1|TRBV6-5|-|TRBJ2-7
CASSYGTGGYEQYF
TGTGCCAGCAGTTACGGGACAGGGGGTTACGAGCAGTACTTC
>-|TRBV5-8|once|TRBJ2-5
CASSLKPGAQETQYF
TGTGCCAGCAGCTTGAAACCGGGAGCGCAAGAGACCCAGTACTTC
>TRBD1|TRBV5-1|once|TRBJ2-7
CASSLLGTASYEQYF
TGCGCCAGCAGCTTATTGGGGACAGCCTCCTACGAGCAGTACTTC
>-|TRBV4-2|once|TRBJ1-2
CASSQGTVSNYGYTF
TGTGCCAGCAGCCAAGGGACAGTATCTAACTATGGCTACACCTTC
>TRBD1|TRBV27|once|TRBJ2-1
CASRGDSLYNEQFF
TGTGCCAGCAGGGGGGACAGCCTCTACAATGAGCAGTTCTTC
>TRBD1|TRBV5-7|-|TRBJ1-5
CASSPDRNSNQPQHF
TGTGCCAGCAGCCCGGACAGGAATAGCAATCAGCCCCAGCATTTT
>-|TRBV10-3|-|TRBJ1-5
CAISGGVDDRNQPQHF
TGTGCCATCAGCGGGGGGGTGGACGACCGCAATCAGCCCCAGCATTTT
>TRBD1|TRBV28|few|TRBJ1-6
CASSIRTGFETRSYNSPLHF
TGTGCCAGCAGCATCCGGACAGGGTTTGAAACGAGGTCCTATAATTCACCCCTCCACTTT
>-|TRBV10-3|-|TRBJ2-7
CAIETRGYEQYF
TGTGCCATCGAAACCCGAGGGTACGAGCAGTACTTC
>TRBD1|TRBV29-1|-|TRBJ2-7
CSVQKGGQVTYEQYF
TGCAGCGTTCAGAAGGGTGGACAGGTTACCTACGAGCAGTACTTC
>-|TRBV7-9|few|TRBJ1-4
CASSQGDGGGEKLFF
TGTGCCAGCAGCCAGGGCGACGGTGGGGGGGAAAAACTGTTTTTT
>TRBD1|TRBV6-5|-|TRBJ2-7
CASSYSERGPYEQYF
TGTGCCAGCAGTTACTCGGAAAGGGGGCCCTACGAGCAGTACTTC
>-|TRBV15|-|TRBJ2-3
CATSREEITDTQYF
TGTGCCACCAGCAGAGAGGAGATCACAGATACGCAGTATTTT
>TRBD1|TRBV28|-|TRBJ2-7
CASSFPRDRGYEQYF
TGTGCCAGCAGTTTTCCCCGGGACAGGGGTTACGAGCAGTACTTC
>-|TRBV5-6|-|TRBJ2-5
CASSGGRETQYF
TGTGCCAGCAGCGGGGGGAGAGAGACCCAGTACTTC
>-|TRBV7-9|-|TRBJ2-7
CASSFGSINEQYF
TGTGCCAGCAGCTTTGGCAGTATCAACGAGCAGTACTTC
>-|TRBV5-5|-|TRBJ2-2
CASSPTGGYTGELFF
TGTGCCAGCAGCCCGACAGGAGGCTACACCGGGGAGCTGTTTTTT
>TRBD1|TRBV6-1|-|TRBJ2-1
CASKSDRGRYNEQFF
TGTGCCAGCAAATCGGACAGGGGGCGCTACAATGAGCAGTTCTTC
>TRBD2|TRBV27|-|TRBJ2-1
CASSLERAGGPYNEQFF
TGTGCCAGCAGTTTAGAAAGGGCGGGAGGGCCCTACAATGAGCAGTTCTTC
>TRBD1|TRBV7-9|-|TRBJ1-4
CASSPPRQGFHEKLFF
TGTGCCAGCAGCCCTCCTCGACAGGGTTTTCATGAAAAACTGTTTTTT
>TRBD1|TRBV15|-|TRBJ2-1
CATYRGTGNRNEQFF
TGTGCCACCTACCGGGGGACAGGGAATAGGAATGAGCAGTTCTTC
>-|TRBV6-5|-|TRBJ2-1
CASSPSQGGSEQFF
TGTGCCAGCAGCCCCTCCCAGGGGGGTAGTGAGCAGTTCTTC
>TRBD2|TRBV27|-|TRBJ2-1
CASSLAGTSDYNEQFF
TGTGCCAGCAGTTTGGCCGGGACTAGCGACTACAATGAGCAGTTCTTC
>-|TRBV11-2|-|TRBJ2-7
CASSERTFSSYEQYF
TGTGCCAGCAGCGAAAGGACATTTAGCTCCTACGAGCAGTACTTC
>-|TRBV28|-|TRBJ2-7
CASSRWEAYEQYF
TGTGCCAGCAGTCGCTGGGAGGCCTACGAGCAGTACTTC
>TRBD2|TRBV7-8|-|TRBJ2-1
CASSLAGDAYNEQFF
TGTGCCAGCAGCTTGGCGGGAGACGCCTACAATGAGCAGTTCTTC
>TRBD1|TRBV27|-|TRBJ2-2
CASSSTSTGNAGELFF
TGTGCCAGCAGCAGCACCTCGACAGGGAATGCCGGGGAGCTGTTTTTT
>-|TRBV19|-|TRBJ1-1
CASSINRALNLNTEAFF
TGTGCCAGTAGTATCAACAGGGCCCTTAACTTGAACACTGAAGCTTTCTTT
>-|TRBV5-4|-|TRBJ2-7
CASSLALTPTGTSYEQYF
TGTGCCAGCAGCTTGGCGCTTACCCCCACAGGTACCTCCTACGAGCAGTACTTC
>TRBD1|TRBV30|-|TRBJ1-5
CAWSAKDRESQPQHF
TGTGCCTGGAGTGCAAAGGACAGGGAAAGTCAGCCCCAGCATTTT
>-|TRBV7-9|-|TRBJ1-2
CASSLGFRQDSNYGYTF
TGTGCCAGCAGCTTAGGATTCCGACAGGACAGTAACTATGGCTACACCTTC
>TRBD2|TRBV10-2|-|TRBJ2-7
CARASGRNPYEQYF
TGCGCCAGGGCTAGCGGGAGAAACCCCTACGAGCAGTACTTC
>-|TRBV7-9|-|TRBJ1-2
CASSLIPDYGYTF
TGTGCCAGCAGCTTAATCCCCGACTATGGCTACACCTTC
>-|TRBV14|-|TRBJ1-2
CASSQDLRAESYGYTF
TGTGCCAGCAGCCAGGATCTCAGGGCGGAGAGCTATGGCTACACCTTC
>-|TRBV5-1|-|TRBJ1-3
CASSLAGSGNTIYF
TGCGCCAGCAGCTTGGCGGGGTCTGGAAACACCATATATTTT
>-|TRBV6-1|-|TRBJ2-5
CASSEDGEANEQYF
TGTGCCAGCAGTGAAGATGGGGAGGCGAATGAGCAGTACTTC
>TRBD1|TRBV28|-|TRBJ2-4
CASSNGRGTGGPKNIQYF
TGTGCCAGCAGTAACGGTAGGGGGACAGGGGGACCCAAAAACATTCAGTACTTC
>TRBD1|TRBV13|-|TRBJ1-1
CAGSQQGEGHTEAFF
TGTGCCGGCTCTCAACAGGGGGAGGGTCACACTGAAGCTTTCTTT
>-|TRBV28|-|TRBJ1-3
CASSFPGSGNTIYF
TGTGCCAGCAGTTTCCCGGGTAGTGGAAACACCATATATTTT
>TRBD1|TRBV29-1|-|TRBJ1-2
CSVLDRDYGYTF
TGCAGCGTTTTGGACAGGGACTATGGCTACACCTTC
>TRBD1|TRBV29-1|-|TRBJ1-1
CSATRQGMNTEAFF
TGCAGCGCAACTCGACAGGGGATGAACACTGAAGCTTTCTTT
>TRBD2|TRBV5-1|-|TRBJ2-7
CASSFYAGVAHEQYF
TGCGCCAGCAGCTTTTACGCGGGAGTAGCTCACGAGCAGTACTTC
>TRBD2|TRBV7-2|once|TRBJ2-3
CASSSGLALDTQYF
TGTGCCAGCAGCTCTGGACTAGCTCTGGATACGCAGTATTTT
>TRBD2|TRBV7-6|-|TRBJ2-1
CASSLGGGALFF
TGTGCCAGCAGCTTAGGCGGGGGGGCCTTGTTCTTC
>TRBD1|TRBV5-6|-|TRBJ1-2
CASSGQGVPSNYGYTF
TGTGCCAGCAGCGGACAGGGGGTCCCATCTAACTATGGCTACACCTTC
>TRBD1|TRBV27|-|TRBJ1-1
CASSLADRGNTEAFF
TGTGCCAGCAGTTTAGCCGACAGGGGAAACACTGAAGCTTTCTTT
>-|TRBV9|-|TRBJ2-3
CASSVEDSPLGITDTQYF
TGTGCCAGCAGCGTGGAGGACAGCCCCTTGGGTATCACAGATACGCAGTATTTT
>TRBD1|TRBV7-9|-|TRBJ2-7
CASSLWVGQSYEQYF
TGTGCCAGCAGCTTATGGGTGGGACAGTCCTACGAGCAGTACTTC
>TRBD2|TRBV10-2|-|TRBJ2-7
CASSSGGGYEQYF
TGCGCCAGCAGCTCGGGAGGTGGATACGAGCAGTACTTC
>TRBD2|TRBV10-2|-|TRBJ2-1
CASSGTSGKVNEQFF
TGCGCCAGCAGTGGGACTAGCGGGAAGGTGAATGAGCAGTTCTTC
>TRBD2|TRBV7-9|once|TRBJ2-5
CASSLTSGTETQYF
TGTGCCAGCAGCTTGACTAGCGGGACGGAGACCCAGTACTTC
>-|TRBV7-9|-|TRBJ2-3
CASSLAEYTQYF
TGTGCCAGCAGCTTAGCAGAGTATACGCAGTATTTT
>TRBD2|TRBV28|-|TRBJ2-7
CASSSLAGNEQYF
TGTGCCAGCAGTTCCCTAGCGGGAAACGAGCAGTACTTC
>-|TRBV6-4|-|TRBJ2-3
CASSEDSTDTQYF
TGTGCCAGCAGTGAGGACTCCACAGATACGCAGTATTTT
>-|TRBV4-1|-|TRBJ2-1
CASSQEWRNAYNEQFF
TGCGCCAGCAGCCAAGAGTGGAGAAACGCCTACAATGAGCAGTTCTTC